The clone carrying this TCR beta chain was seen a handful of times. Its antigen is still unknown. The sample originates from a study of T cells after yellow fever vaccination. As TCR cDNA was made by 5'RACE template switching, a universal primer site and UMIs were added. MiXCR, applied by TCRdb to the 5' RACE reads, yields one record per CDR3 protein. Counted here are around 530,000 distinct CDR3 sequences, about a sixth occurring once; the ten biggest clones make up roughly 17%. Germline assignment: CDR1 SQVTM and CDR2 ANQGSEA. Trimming shortened V by 0 bases and J by 0 bases, and 15 bases separated the two germline ends. The CDR3 loop spans 17 amino acids. General study points: Contaminants from the bulk population, in the form of abundant clonotypes, could be found in FACS-sorted repertoires.

This chain links TRBV29-1 with TRBJ2-1; no clear D. This clonotype originated in a man aged 18 to 30 who received the YFV17D yellow fever vaccine. The sequences come from PBMCs, collected less than 6 days after the first yellow fever vaccination. The CDR3 DNA sequence: TGCAGCGTTGAAGATGGTGGCTACCCCAGCTCCTACAATGAGCAGTTCTTC. This codes for CSVEDGGYPSSYNEQFF.